These T cell receptor beta chains were read from a single sample in a study of T cells expressing NK-cell markers. No DNA is given; TCRdb re-called the 5' RACE reads and lists each CDR3 protein once. The sample features thousands of distinct CDR3 sequences, with less than 11% in its top ten. The sample taken for sequencing was blood T cells: a sorted CD56 or NKG2C T cell subset, CD4+ or CD8+ T cells, or bulk PBMC T cells (not recorded which). The receptors shown here come from a man aged 18 to 35 in good health. The CDR3 runs from the conserved cysteine through the conserved F or W. Some rows mark clone size as missing; the rest say once, few, many or name a class of expanded clone.

CDR3aa | j_gene | abundance | len | v_gene
CASSQPPGELFF | TRBJ2-2 | - | 12 | TRBV5-6
CASSWKGETQYF | TRBJ2-5 | - | 12 | TRBV5-5
CASSHGQGADTEAFF | TRBJ1-1 | - | 15 | TRBV4-1
CASSLREEQFF | TRBJ2-1 | - | 11 | TRBV12-3/TRBV12-4
CASKLTSTAYEQYF | TRBJ2-7 | medium-sized | 14 | TRBV6-5
CASSSNLYNEQFF | TRBJ2-1 | medium-sized | 13 | TRBV10-2
CASSLPGLAGDGSYNEQFF | TRBJ2-1 | medium-sized | 19 | TRBV7-3
CASSLRSSGVFTNTGELFF | TRBJ2-2 | - | 19 | TRBV7-8
CASGSGANVLTF | TRBJ2-6 | - | 12 | TRBV7-3
CARKVVGRGTGEQYF | TRBJ2-7 | - | 15 | TRBV27
CATRTRTGNTEAFF | TRBJ1-1 | - | 14 | TRBV28
CATSDPGQGAAGELFF | TRBJ2-2 | - | 16 | TRBV24-1
CASSVSVLAGGTTDTQYF | TRBJ2-3 | - | 18 | TRBV2
CASSPPMTEYYQETQYF | TRBJ2-5 | - | 17 | TRBV19
CASKVPVETQYF | TRBJ2-5 | medium-sized | 12 | TRBV2
CASSEAGVQFF | TRBJ2-1 | medium-sized | 11 | TRBV2
CASSSTSGSDEQYF | TRBJ2-7 | - | 14 | TRBV5-4
CASSGRLAGEQFF | TRBJ2-1 | - | 13 | TRBV19
CASSPTGTPYGYTF | TRBJ1-2 | medium-sized | 14 | TRBV7-2
CASRPSVGAQIYGYTF | TRBJ1-2 | - | 16 | TRBV19
CASSKACNQPQHF | TRBJ1-5 | - | 13 | TRBV21-1
CASSWETGSNEKLFF | TRBJ1-4 | - | 15 | TRBV7-6
CATRRGGQDNEQFF | TRBJ2-1 | medium-sized | 14 | TRBV3-1
CSARTGYYEQYF | TRBJ2-7 | medium-sized | 12 | TRBV20-1
CASSSGGTHQPQHF | TRBJ1-5 | - | 14 | TRBV7-9
CASSIAARRDEQFF | TRBJ2-1 | - | 14 | TRBV19
CASRAAPADIQYF | TRBJ2-4 | - | 13 | TRBV2
CASSLDWNSPLHF | TRBJ1-6 | medium-sized | 13 | TRBV7-6
CSATSGRASYEQYF | TRBJ2-7 | medium-sized | 14 | TRBV20-1
CASSQDPRTGGEQYF | TRBJ2-7 | - | 15 | TRBV3-1
CASSLEPESYNEQFF | TRBJ2-1 | - | 15 | TRBV11-3
CASSQWRTEAFF | TRBJ1-1 | - | 12 | TRBV3-1
CASSYLLAGGFNEQFF | TRBJ2-1 | - | 16 | TRBV6-2/TRBV6-3
CASSLDTGTSGNTIYF | TRBJ1-3 | medium-sized | 16 | TRBV18
CASRFTGLAYNSPLHF | TRBJ1-6 | - | 16 | TRBV2
CASSSGRVRSTGELFF | TRBJ2-2 | medium-sized | 16 | TRBV5-1
CATSDSTSGRISEQFF | TRBJ2-1 | - | 16 | TRBV24-1
CSVAGTGANSGANVLTF | TRBJ2-6 | medium-sized | 17 | TRBV29-1
CASSQEFDTGLAVGTQYF | TRBJ2-5 | - | 18 | TRBV3-1
CASSWTGSDVAFF | TRBJ1-1 | medium-sized | 13 | TRBV6-5
CASSLLASATDTQYF | TRBJ2-3 | medium-sized | 15 | TRBV7-7
CASRKQGAHHTEVFF | TRBJ1-1 | - | 15 | TRBV5-4
CAIRAGGEQFF | TRBJ2-1 | - | 11 | TRBV10-2
CASGLEITGELFF | TRBJ2-2 | - | 13 | TRBV12-5
CASSALAGGQETQYF | TRBJ2-5 | medium-sized | 15 | TRBV19
CASSLGWTQNYGYTF | TRBJ1-2 | medium-sized | 15 | TRBV7-9
CASSIDRGLTYNEQFF | TRBJ2-1 | medium-sized | 16 | TRBV5-5
CASSQVAGGWSGYTF | TRBJ1-2 | - | 15 | TRBV3-1
CASSSTSGSSDTQYF | TRBJ2-3 | - | 15 | TRBV5-1